What follows are 7 T cell receptor beta chains derived from one specimen sequenced in a study of blood T cell repertoires in COVID-19. Profiling relied on immunoSEQ multiplex PCR, and the TCRdb table lists in-frame clones only, not all of them. The table lists under 300,000 clones, around 84% of them singletons. Material: peripheral blood. Source of these receptors: a woman between 70 and 85 years old with active or convalescent COVID-19.

The rearrangement joins TRBV2 to TRBJ1-1; no definite D call. In germline, CDR1 is SNHLY, CDR2 FYNNEI. The CDR3 sequence is 13 residues long. Trimming took 7 bases from V and 0 from J, leaving 9 bases between them. CDR3 nucleotide sequence: TGTGCCAGCAATTCGGGGATGAACACTGAAGCTTTCTTT. Translation: CASNSGMNTEAFF. The full variable domain, rest sourced from reference TRBV2 and TRBJ1-1, is EPEVTQTPSHQVTQMGQEVILRCVPISNHLYFYWYRQILGQKVEFLVSFYNNEISEKSEIFDDQFSVERPDGSNFTLKIRSTKLEDSAMYFCASNSGMNTEAFFGQGTRLTVV.

The chain uses TRBV10-3 and TRBJ2-7; D may be TRBD2 (6 bases). Trimming took 2 bases from V and 1 from J, leaving 18 bases between them. This CDR3 is 17 amino acids long. CDR1 and CDR2 from the germline V gene are ENHRY and SYGVKD. The CDR3 nucleotides read TGTGCCATCAGTGAGGTTAGAGGGAGCGGGCGATCCTACGAGCAGTACTTC. Translated, it gives CAISEVRGSGRSYEQYF.

The chain links TRBV5-6 to TRBJ2-5; D remains ambiguous. This CDR3 contains 14 residues. Germline loops: CDR1 SGHDT, CDR2 YYEEEE. V dropped 1 base and J dropped 2 bases, with 9 bases sitting between them. The CDR3 sequence is CASSLLDYQETQYF. CDR3 DNA: TGTGCCAGCAGCTTGTTAGATTATCAAGAGACCCAGTACTTC.

The chain has TRBV5-1 and TRBJ1-6, with D perhaps TRBD1 (5 bases). CDR3 length: 15 residues. V was shortened by 5 bases and J by 6 bases, with 15 bases between the two germline ends. Germline V gene lookup returns CDR1 SGHRS and CDR2 YFSETQ. The CDR3 DNA follows: TGCGCCAGCAGGTCCAGGGAGGGCGGTAATTCACCCCTCCACTTT. This translates into CASRSREGGNSPLHF.

This clone has a handful of counts. CDR3 sequence: CASSFGRLNSPLHF. Written as DNA, the CDR3 is TGTGCCAGCAGTTTTGGGAGGTTAAATTCACCCCTCCACTTT. The chain recombines TRBV27 with TRBJ1-6; D is uncertain. Germline V CDR1 and CDR2: MNHEY, SMNVEV (reference sequence). CDR3 size: 14 residues. Trimming took off 3 bases at V and 7 bases at J, with 10 bases between the two ends.

The chain carries TRBV18 and TRBJ1-1, with no clear D. V lost 0 bases and J lost 4, with 6 bases in between. Germline V gives CDR1 KGHSH, CDR2 LQKENI. This CDR3 contains 13 residues. The chain's CDR3 is CASSPPQVTEAFF. The CDR3 DNA is TGTGCCAGCTCACCACCCCAGGTCACTGAAGCTTTCTTT.

The genes are TRBV18 and TRBJ1-4; no clear D. Germline V CDR1 and CDR2: KGHSH, LQKENI. The CDR3 consists of 14 residues. Between the trimmed V and J ends, which lost 3 bases and 0 bases, there was a span of 5 bases. The CDR3 here is CASSPPATNEKLFF. CDR3 in DNA: TGTGCCAGCTCACCTCCTGCAACTAATGAAAAACTGTTTTTT.